A selection of T cell receptor beta chains follows, all from one sample in a study of response to subunit inactivated influenza vaccine. Via MiXCR, TCRdb re-called the RT-PCR reads, giving one row per CDR3 protein. The sample has approximately 520,000 distinct CDR3 sequences, about 25% seen once. Sequencing was performed on CD4+ T cells sorted from PBMCs, taken approximately 5 days after vaccination. The receptors were sampled from a man aged 50-59 years who received an inactivated influenza vaccine. The CDR3 runs from the conserved cysteine through the conserved F or W. D genes are given only for firm matches. Rows give clone size only sometimes, using once, few, many, or a class for an expanded clone.

J gene,D gene,V gene,clone size,CDR3 protein,CDR3 DNA
TRBJ2-3,TRBD1,TRBV11-2,.,CASSPIGQESTDTQYF,TGTGCCAGCAGCCCGATTGGACAGGAGTCCACAGATACGCAGTATTTT
TRBJ2-3,.,TRBV12-3/TRBV12-4,few,CASSFKNGGSTDTQYF,TGTGCCAGCAGTTTTAAAAACGGAGGCAGCACAGATACGCAGTATTTT
TRBJ2-2,TRBD1,TRBV20-1,.,CSARGDRSFGELFF,TGCAGTGCTAGAGGGGACAGGTCGTTTGGGGAGCTGTTTTTT
TRBJ2-2,TRBD1,TRBV9,.,CASSPVDRGIPGELFF,TGTGCCAGCAGCCCAGTGGACAGGGGTATCCCCGGGGAGCTGTTTTTT
TRBJ2-3,TRBD2,TRBV7-3,few,CASSLKGSGRTDTQYF,TGTGCCAGCAGCCTAAAAGGTAGCGGGAGGACAGATACGCAGTATTTT
TRBJ2-3,.,TRBV7-3,.,CASSSGLVTDTQYF,TGTGCCAGCAGCTCGGGACTGGTCACAGATACGCAGTATTTT
TRBJ2-4,.,TRBV6-9,.,CASSPLRRTPIAKNIQYF,TGTGCCAGCAGTCCCCTTCGGCGGACACCAATAGCCAAAAACATTCAGTACTTC
TRBJ1-4,.,TRBV20-1,.,CSARTAATNEKLFF,TGCAGTGCTAGGACCGCAGCAACTAATGAAAAACTGTTTTTT
TRBJ1-2,.,TRBV20-1,.,CSASGTTGAANYGHTF,TGCAGTGCCTCCGGGACTACGGGGGCGGCTAACTATGGCCACACCTTC
TRBJ2-1,.,TRBV4-2,few,CASSQESWSSYNEQFF,TGTGCCAGCAGCCAAGAGTCCTGGAGCTCCTACAATGAGCAGTTCTTC
TRBJ1-4,.,TRBV5-1,.,CASSLTAGANEKLFF,TGCGCCAGCAGCTTAACGGCCGGGGCTAATGAAAAACTGTTTTTT
TRBJ2-2,.,TRBV5-1,once,CASIRVEGNTGELFF,TGCGCCAGCATCCGGGTTGAGGGTAACACCGGGGAGCTGTTTTTT
TRBJ2-7,.,TRBV11-2,.,CASSFTGTPRREQYF,TGTGCCAGCAGCTTCACCGGGACTCCGCGCCGCGAGCAGTACTTC
TRBJ1-2,.,TRBV20-1,.,CSGGGASFGYTF,TGCAGCGGAGGGGGGGCATCCTTTGGCTACACCTTC
TRBJ2-5,TRBD2,TRBV20-1,.,CSARRTSGNQETQYF,TGCAGTGCTCGTCGGACTAGCGGAAATCAAGAGACCCAGTACTTC
TRBJ2-2,.,TRBV9,.,CASSVVPNTGELFF,TGTGCCAGCAGCGTAGTACCGAACACCGGGGAGCTGTTTTTT
TRBJ1-1,.,TRBV3-1,few,CASSQERGLNTEAFF,TGTGCCAGCAGCCAAGAAAGGGGACTGAACACTGAAGCTTTCTTT
TRBJ2-5,.,TRBV10-3,many,CAISESNRRHETQYF,TGTGCCATCAGTGAGTCCAACAGGCGTCACGAGACCCAGTACTTC
TRBJ2-3,.,TRBV7-8,many,CASSPLLPDTQYF,TGTGCCAGCAGCCCTCTTCTGCCAGATACGCAGTATTTT
TRBJ2-6,TRBD1,TRBV5-1,many,CASSKTGTGAGANVLTF,TGCGCCAGCAGCAAAACCGGGACAGGGGCTGGGGCCAACGTCCTGACTTTC
TRBJ2-1,TRBD1,TRBV6-5,few,CASSSRDRGNEQFF,TGTGCCAGCAGTTCCCGGGACAGGGGCAATGAGCAGTTCTTC
TRBJ2-7,.,TRBV7-9,few,CASSLRGALDYEQYF,TGTGCCAGCAGCTTACGAGGGGCACTAGACTACGAGCAGTACTTC